This TCR beta chain was obtained from a study of follicular helper T cells after annual influenza vaccination (dated 2017 in TCRdb). Context from the whole study: After each seasonal influenza vaccination, blood was collected on days 0, 7 and 28. The 2013-2014 samples were cryopreserved, while the 2015 samples were processed right after collection. Some subjects were followed across successive annual vaccinations spanning the 2013-2014, 2014-2015 and 2015-2016 seasons to study recall of cTfh clones. Multi-year samples were available from six subjects, with four subjects covering two vaccination seasons and two subjects covering three seasons. One week after vaccination, a second recruited cohort of approximately 11 subjects (Table S1) displayed a similar ICOS+CD38+ cTfh response.

General conclusions and limits of the study: With successive annual vaccinations, a recurrent oligoclonal ICOS+CD38+ cTfh response was recalled, and this response contained tetramer and AIM influenza-specific clonotypes. Undersampling of the much larger non-cTfh compartments could not be excluded when assessing influenza clone enrichment. Only roughly 8.5-20% of analyzed cells yielded productive TCRB sequences, so sampling of rare clonotypes was not possible. ICOS+CD38+ cTfh clonality correlated with the frequency of that population, and its change correlated with the change in circulating plasmablast frequency. Day 7 ICOS+CD38+ clones were most often found later in ICOS-CD38- cTfh, suggesting that subset may serve as a memory reservoir.

The sample's time point label, decoded: 2013-2014 season, 7 days after vaccination. Adults were given seasonal inactivated influenza vaccine (Fluvarix), and sorted blood CD4 subsets were followed by TCRB sequencing before and after vaccination. Subjects were considered eligible if community-dwelling and if influenza vaccine had not been received in the prior 6 months. Reasons for exclusion included contraindications to influenza vaccine, substance abuse, HIV/AIDS, active malignancy, immunomodulatory medication, and active illness such as respiratory infection. At each time point, roughly 35 to 110 mL of blood was collected. Either Ficoll-Paque PLUS or SepMate separation was used to isolate PBMC. CXCR5- memory CD4 T cells were sorted as a comparison non-Tfh subset. Before DNA was extracted, the cell subsets were sorted from PBMC using a BD FACS Aria. The library came from the immunoSEQ multiplex PCR assay. Adaptive Biotechnologies handled the TCRB amplification, library preparation, sequencing and preliminary bioinformatics at Survey level resolution. In the paper's pipeline: Clonality was calculated in R as 1 minus normalized Shannon entropy, and the Gini index was computed with the R package ineq. Overlap score was defined as the summed counts of shared sequences divided by the total counts of all sequences in both compared samples. Shared-clonotype significance used Fisher's exact test assuming a theoretical repertoire of 10^7 TCRB sequences. Here the immuneACCESS table is served through TCRdb, limited to in-frame sequences with V and J called. Missing clones are a known gap in these copies; in checked studies unresolved V genes cover under half, and the rest lacks a known reason. V and J calls and clone size follow that table, whereas D and trimming were derived from the DNA. The sample data list 9,500 to 10,000 clones, and approximately 84% of these were observed just once. Approximately 0.58% of the sample belongs to the ten largest clones.

Only one count was recorded for this clone. The antigen it recognizes is unknown. No quality values exist for individual bases; no much larger clone is one base distant. The germline V gene gives CDR1 as ENHRY and CDR2 as SYGVKD. Counted from cysteine to phenylalanine, this CDR3 has 15 amino acids. Only the CDR3 region is kept as DNA, spanning 45 bases read in frame from base 1. Cut back by 0 bases and 1 base, the V and J ends lie 4 bases apart. The V and J genes are TRBV10-3 and TRBJ2-6, with no confidently assigned D gene. The TCR originated in an adult who received the influenza vaccine. This specimen consisted of CXCR5- memory CD4+ T cells sorted from blood, obtained 7 days after influenza vaccination. Interpreted using the paper, the cell subset or site label stands for: CXCR5- memory CD4 T cells. The CDR3 loop reads CAISESGSGANVLTF. The DNA sequence reads TGTGCCATCAGTGAGTCAGGGTCTGGGGCCAACGTCCTGACTTTC.